The entry below gives a single T cell receptor (beta chain) sequence along with its context. In assigning cohorts, the study relied on participant-reported clinical history. For recovered donors of Cohort 3, there were two negative PCRs, clearance, or symptom resolution. Trimming took 8 bases from V and 4 from J, leaving 16 bases between them. The CDR3 loop spans 14 amino acids. Germline V gene data show CDR1 as LGHNT and CDR2 as FRNRAP. Data came from immunoSEQ multiplex PCR; TCRdb stores just in-frame clones and leaves some out. This sample has 300,000 to 350,000 clones; 87% occur once, and the top ten carry more than 1%. The sample belongs to a study of blood T cell repertoires in COVID-19. In the study overall: The cDNA or gDNA used as material had been derived from T cells, B-cell-depleted T cells, or PBMCs.

The TCR was taken from a woman under 40 who had recovered from COVID-19. Sequencing was carried out using PBMCs or T cells enriched from blood (not recorded which). The chain uses TRBV12-5 and TRBJ2-3; TRBD2 might be the D (5 bases). The chain's CDR3 is CASQQVMRADTQYF. CDR3 in DNA: TGTGCTAGTCAACAAGTCATGCGGGCAGATACGCAGTATTTT. Complete variable domain (other parts from reference TRBV12-5 and TRBJ2-3): DARVTQTPRHKVTEMGQEVTMRCQPILGHNTVFWYRQTMMQGLELLAYFRNRAPLDDSGMPKDRFSAEMPDATLATLKIQPSEPRDSAVYFCASQQVMRADTQYFGPGTRLTVL.